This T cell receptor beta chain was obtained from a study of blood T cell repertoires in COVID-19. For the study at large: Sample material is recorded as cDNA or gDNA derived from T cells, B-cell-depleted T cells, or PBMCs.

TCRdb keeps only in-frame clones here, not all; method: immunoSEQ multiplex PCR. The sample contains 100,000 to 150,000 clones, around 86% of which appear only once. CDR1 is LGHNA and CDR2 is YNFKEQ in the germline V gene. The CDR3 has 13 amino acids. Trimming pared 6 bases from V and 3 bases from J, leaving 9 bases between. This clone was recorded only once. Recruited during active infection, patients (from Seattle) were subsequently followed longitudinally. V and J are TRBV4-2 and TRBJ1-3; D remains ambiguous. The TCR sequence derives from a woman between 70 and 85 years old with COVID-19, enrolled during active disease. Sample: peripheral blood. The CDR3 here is CASSGPLGNTIYF. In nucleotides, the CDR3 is TGTGCCAGCAGTGGCCCCCTTGGAAACACCATATATTTT.